The 29 T cell receptor beta chains below all came from one sample that was sequenced in a study of blood T cell repertoires in COVID-19. Method: immunoSEQ multiplex PCR; TCRdb's copy keeps in-frame clones and lacks some. The sample contains some 200,000 clones, 81% of which appear only once. The sample consisted of PBMCs or T cells enriched from blood (not recorded which). All receptors derive from a woman between 45 and 65 years old with acute COVID-19.

V and J are TRBV7-9 and TRBJ1-4, with no clear D. The V gene's germline CDR1 is SEHNR and CDR2 FQNEAQ (reference sequence). The CDR3 contains 15 residues. The V end was cut by 1 base, the J end by 3 bases, with 9 bases between. The CDR3 region is CASSLVSAANEKLFF. CDR3 in DNA: TGTGCCAGCAGCTTAGTGAGTGCGGCTAATGAAAAACTGTTTTTT. Full variable domain (outside the CDR3, taken from reference TRBV7-9 and TRBJ1-4): DTGVSQNPRHKITKRGQNVTFRCDPISEHNRLYWYRQTLGQGPEFLTYFQNEAQLEKSRLLSDRFSAERPKGSFSTLEIQRTEQGDSAMYLCASSLVSAANEKLFFGSGTQLSVL.

J is TRBJ1-4 and V is TRBV5-1; tentative D call: TRBD1 (6 bases). This CDR3 region has 15 residues. From germline, CDR1 is SGHRS and CDR2 YFSETQ. Trimming removed 4 bases at V and 10 bases at J, with 20 bases between. The CDR3 here is CASSEQTPQGGKLFF. The CDR3 coding sequence is TGCGCCAGCAGCGAGCAAACCCCACAGGGTGGAAAACTGTTTTTT.

Here the CDR3 reads CATSRVKGVISSGNTIYF. Written as DNA, the CDR3 is TGTGCCACCAGCAGAGTCAAGGGAGTGATCTCCTCTGGAAACACCATATATTTT. The chain carries TRBV15 and TRBJ1-3; D is unclear. V dropped 1 base and J dropped 0 bases, with 16 bases sitting between them. This CDR3 contains 18 residues. Germline V gene sequence: CDR1 LNHNV, CDR2 YYDKDF (reference sequence).

The chain is built from TRBV5-1 and TRBJ1-3; no definite D call. CDR1 SGHRS and CDR2 YFSETQ come from the germline V gene. V was trimmed by 4 bases and J by 8 bases, leaving 13 bases between them. The CDR3 is made up of 13 amino acids. The CDR3 loop reads CASSRQLGDTIYF. Here the CDR3 DNA reads TGCGCCAGCAGCCGTCAGTTAGGAGACACCATATATTTT.

V and J are TRBV5-1 and TRBJ2-7; TRBD1 is a possible D gene (7 bases). This CDR3 contains 15 residues. The germline CDR1 and CDR2 sequences are SGHRS and YFSETQ. Deletions cut 4 bases from V and 6 bases from J, with 20 bases between. The CDR3 loop is CASSLQQGTTSEQYF. CDR3 nucleotides: TGCGCCAGCAGCCTACAACAGGGGACGACTAGCGAGCAGTACTTC.

This clone has just one count. The V call is TRBV3-1 (or the pseudogene TRBV3-2), the J call TRBJ2-7; TRBD2 aligns across 13 bases. CDR1 and CDR2 from the germline V gene are LGHDT and YNNKEL (reference sequence). CDR3 length: 16 residues. V lost 3 bases, J lost 2 bases, and 4 bases stayed unmatched. The CDR3 coding sequence is TGTGCCAGCAGCCACGGACTAGCGGGAGCAGCCTACGAGCAGTACTTC. This sequence encodes CASSHGLAGAAYEQYF.

The V gene is TRBV7-3, the J gene TRBJ2-3; the D gene is possibly TRBD2 (6 bases). Trimming cost V 3 bases and J 4 bases, with 11 bases left between them. This CDR3 is 14 amino acids long. Germline values: CDR1 SGHTA, CDR2 FQGTGA. CDR3 sequence reads: CASSFGGPSDTQYF. The CDR3 bases are TGTGCCAGCAGCTTCGGAGGGCCCTCAGATACGCAGTATTTT.

The chain links TRBV27 to TRBJ2-7; TRBD2 might be the D (5 bases). CDR3 length equals 14 residues. The V end was cut by 2 bases, the J end by 3 bases, with 11 bases between. The germline V gene has CDR1 MNHEY and CDR2 SMNVEV (reference sequence). The CDR3 nucleotides read TGTGCCAGCAGTTTACGAGGGAATAACTACGAGCAGTACTTC. Amino acids: CASSLRGNNYEQYF.

V is TRBV7-2 and J is TRBJ2-6; 9 bases match TRBD1. The germline CDR1 and CDR2 sequences are SGHTA and FQGNSA. CDR3 size: 16 residues. V was pared by 7 bases and J by 0 bases, with 4 bases of the junction left unmatched. The CDR3 loop reads CASTETGGSGANVLTF. The CDR3 region has the DNA TGTGCCAGCACCGAGACAGGGGGCTCTGGGGCCAACGTCCTGACTTTC.

The rearrangement links TRBV6-2 or TRBV6-3 to TRBJ1-5; 10 bases line up with TRBD1. J gave up 2 bases and V 2 bases, and 12 bases lay outside the gene matches. The CDR3 is made up of 19 amino acids. In germline, CDR1 is MNHEY, CDR2 SVGEGT. The CDR3: CASSYVSTGGEDGNQPQHF. The CDR3 DNA reads as TGTGCCAGCAGTTACGTATCGACAGGGGGCGAGGATGGCAATCAGCCCCAGCATTTT.

This clone was picked up a small number of times. The rearrangement uses TRBV6-6 and TRBJ2-2; TRBD2 matches at 8 bases. Germline lookup yields CDR1 MNHNY and CDR2 SVGAGI (reference sequence). The CDR3 sequence is 19 residues long. The V and J ends lost 5 bases and 3 bases, in that order; junction bases with no gene match: 17. The CDR3, as DNA: TGTGCCAGCAGTGGATCGATCACTCGGACTAGCAGATACACCGGGGAGCTGTTTTTT. It translates to CASSGSITRTSRYTGELFF.

J is TRBJ2-2 and V is TRBV30; no reliable D call. The CDR3 contains 17 residues. CDR1 and CDR2 from the germline V gene are GTSNPN and SVGIG (reference sequence). The ends were cut back, 0 bases at V and 1 base at J, with 15 bases in the middle. DNA for the CDR3: TGTGCCTGGAGTGTAGTTCAGACAAATAAGAACACCGGGGAGCTGTTTTTT. Its translation is CAWSVVQTNKNTGELFF.

The chain combines TRBV28 with TRBJ2-5; 11 positions agree with TRBD2. The J segment lost 1 base and the V segment lost 5 bases, leaving 12 bases of the junction unmatched. The length of the CDR3 is 18 residues. CDR1 and CDR2 from the germline V gene are MDHEN and SYDVKM. Written as DNA, the CDR3 is TGTGCCAGCAGTGTGGGGATCCTAGCGGGAGGTCTCCAAGAGACCCAGTACTTC. It yields the protein CASSVGILAGGLQETQYF.

The chain links TRBV25-1 to TRBJ2-1; D is ambiguous. The CDR3 loop spans 13 amino acids. V was shortened by 0 bases and J by 4 bases, with 4 bases between the two germline ends. Looked up from germline, CDR1 is MGHDK and CDR2 is SYGVNS. CDR3 protein: CASSEYYYNEQFF. DNA for the CDR3: TGTGCCAGCAGTGAATATTATTACAATGAGCAGTTCTTC.

V is TRBV9 and J is TRBJ2-3; D perhaps matches TRBD1 (5 bases). Germline loops: CDR1 SGDLS, CDR2 YYNGEE. The CDR3 sequence is 15 residues long. Trimming left V 0 bases short and J 2 bases short, with 10 bases between. The CDR3 DNA reads TGTGCCAGCAGCGTAGAGGGGCTCCCCACAGATACGCAGTATTTT. It encodes CASSVEGLPTDTQYF.

The chain couples TRBV25-1 to TRBJ2-1, with 13 bases aligning to TRBD2. Germline V gives CDR1 MGHDK, CDR2 SYGVNS. The CDR3 is 15 residues long. V lost 4 bases, J lost 8 bases, and 5 bases stayed unmatched. The CDR3 coding sequence is TGTGCCAGCAGTGCCGGGACTAGCGGGGAGCATGAGCAGTTCTTC. Residues: CASSAGTSGEHEQFF.

V gene TRBV4-3 combines with J gene TRBJ1-3, with D unresolved. This CDR3 comprises 14 residues. The V end was cut by 1 base, the J end by 2 bases, with 6 bases between. CDR1 and CDR2 from the germline V gene are LGHNA and YSLEER. The CDR3 bases are TGCGCCAGCAGCCAAGGAGGGACTGGAAACACCATATATTTT. As protein: CASSQGGTGNTIYF.

The gene calls are TRBV11-2 and TRBJ2-7; TRBD2 matches at 11 bases. Germline trimming cut 4 bases from V and 7 bases from J; bases unmatched to any gene: 0. This CDR3 has 12 amino acids. Germline CDR1 and CDR2: SGHAT and FQNNGV. CDR3 region: CASSWTSGEQYF. CDR3 coding DNA: TGTGCCAGCAGCTGGACTAGCGGGGAGCAGTACTTC. Complete variable domain (other parts from reference TRBV11-2 and TRBJ2-7): EAGVAQSPRYKIIEKRQSVAFWCNPISGHATLYWYQQILGQGPKLLIQFQNNGVVDDSQLPKDRFSAERLKGVDSTLKIQPAKLEDSAVYLCASSWTSGEQYFGPGTRLTVT.

The rearrangement joins TRBV4-3 to TRBJ2-3; tentatively, D is TRBD2 (6 bases). The V end was cut by 8 bases, the J end by 0 bases, with 24 bases between. This CDR3 is 18 amino acids long. CDR1 is LGHNA, CDR2 YSLEER, per germline. The DNA of the CDR3 is TGCGCCAGCTGGAGGGGACCTCTAGCGTCTGCTAGCACAGATACGCAGTATTTT. Its protein is CASWRGPLASASTDTQYF.

The chain combines TRBV4-1 with TRBJ2-2, with D possibly matching TRBD1 (6 bases). CDR3 length equals 14 residues. Trimming shortened V by 4 bases and J by 4 bases, and 10 bases separated the two germline ends. Germline V CDR1 and CDR2: MGHRA, YSYEKL. CDR3 residues: CASSRTGSTGELFF. The CDR3 bases are TGCGCCAGCAGCCGCACAGGGAGCACCGGGGAGCTGTTTTTT.

V gene TRBV29-1 combines with J gene TRBJ2-1; TRBD2 agrees at 7 bases. The CDR3 is 14 amino acids. V gave up 7 bases and J gave up 2 bases; unmatched junction bases: 8. The germline gives CDR1 SQVTM, CDR2 ANQGSEA. This chain's CDR3 is CSASSGTPYNEQFF. The CDR3 DNA reads as TGCAGCGCCTCTAGCGGAACACCCTACAATGAGCAGTTCTTC.

Only one count was recorded for this clone. CDR3 residues: CASISPSTYYEQYF. The CDR3 nucleotides read TGTGCCAGCATTTCGCCAAGTACTTACTACGAGCAGTACTTC. This chain joins TRBV6-5 and TRBJ2-7; unclear D gene. V lost 7 bases, J lost 3 bases, and 16 bases lay in between. CDR1 is MNHEY and CDR2 is SVGAGI in the germline V gene. This CDR3 has 14 residues.

The CDR3 loop is CAISEENYEQYF. CDR3 bases: TGTGCCATCAGTGAGGAGAATTACGAGCAGTACTTC. This chain connects TRBV10-3 to TRBJ2-7; no definite D call. V was trimmed by 2 bases and J by 4 bases, leaving 6 bases between them. This CDR3 contains 12 residues. Per germline, CDR1 ENHRY and CDR2 SYGVKD.

The chain carries TRBV23-1 and TRBJ2-2; D remains unclear. TRBV23-1 is placed among ORFs of uncertain function. V dropped 11 bases and J dropped 1 base, with 17 bases sitting between them. This CDR3 comprises 15 residues. This CDR3 reads CAPSSASENTGELFF. The CDR3 coding sequence is TGCGCCCCCAGCTCGGCCAGCGAGAACACCGGGGAGCTGTTTTTT.

This clone has more than one count but fewer than ten. The genes are TRBV6-5 and TRBJ1-4, with D tentatively TRBD1 (5 bases). The CDR3 runs 14 residues. With 8 bases removed from V and 7 bases from J, the gap between germline ends came to 17 bases. CDR1 and CDR2 (germline): MNHEY, SVGAGI. CDR3 sequence (DNA): TGTGCCAGCGGGGCCGCAGGGATTCTTGAAAAACTGTTTTTT. This codes for CASGAAGILEKLFF.

This clone occurred many times. This chain uses TRBV18 with TRBJ2-1, with TRBD2 identical over 9 bases. V lost 4 bases to trimming and J lost 5 bases; unmatched junction nucleotides: 9. Germline CDR1 is KGHSH and CDR2 is LQKENI. The CDR3 has 16 amino acids. CDR3 nucleotides: TGTGCCAGCTCACTGGAACTAGCGGGTGGCAACAATGAGCAGTTCTTC. This translates into CASSLELAGGNNEQFF.

This clone was detected only once. This chain uses TRBV6-6 with TRBJ2-7; 7 bases are shared with TRBD1. V shed 3 bases and J 4 bases; nucleotides not matched to a gene: 12. Germline values: CDR1 MNHNY, CDR2 SVGAGI (reference sequence). The CDR3 extends over 16 amino acids. CDR3: CASSYSGQATTYEQYF. Here the CDR3 DNA reads TGTGCCAGCAGTTATTCTGGACAGGCGACTACATACGAGCAGTACTTC.

This chain uses TRBV5-5 with TRBJ1-5, with 7 bases lining up with TRBD1. Germline loops: CDR1 SGHKS, CDR2 YYEKEE (reference sequence). This CDR3 contains 14 residues. V lost 4 bases, J lost 1 base, and 2 bases stayed unmatched. CDR3 in DNA: TGTGCCAGCAGCCTGGACAGGAGCAATCAGCCCCAGCATTTT. Translated: CASSLDRSNQPQHF.

The sample holds a few counts of this clone. J is TRBJ2-7 and V is TRBV27, with a tentative D call TRBD1 (6 bases). V lost 8 bases, J lost 6 bases, and 32 bases lay in between. Germline assignment: CDR1 MNHEY and CDR2 SMNVEV (reference sequence). This CDR3 spans 18 amino acids. The CDR3 bases are TGTGCCAGCGGTTATTTTGTCGGCTCGACAGGTTTCGTCTCCGAGCAGTACTTC. This sequence encodes CASGYFVGSTGFVSEQYF.